This T cell receptor beta chain was recorded in a study of blood T cell repertoires in COVID-19. Study information: COVID-19 samples from acute and convalescent phases originated in the United States, Italy and Spain. Sample material is recorded as cDNA or gDNA derived from T cells, B-cell-depleted T cells, or PBMCs.

The ends lost 5 bases at V and 6 bases at J; junction bases unmatched: 13. This CDR3 comprises 17 residues. CDR1 is LNHDA, CDR2 SQIVND, per germline (reference sequence). Study processing details: Nucleated cell number was recorded as an estimate derived from reference gene primer amplification. Profiling relied on immunoSEQ multiplex PCR, and the TCRdb table lists in-frame clones only, not all of them. Clone size and V and J calls were adopted from that table, with D and trimming inferred from the DNA. This table holds 35,000 to 50,000 clones, about nine tenths found once. The TCR sequence derives from a human donor in a cohort sampled during active COVID-19. V gene TRBV19 combines with J gene TRBJ2-1; 10 bases fit TRBD2. Source material: peripheral blood. The CDR3 bases are TGTGCCAGTAGTCCTCTACCCCTAGCGGGAGCAATCAATGAGCAGTTCTTC. Protein sequence: CASSPLPLAGAINEQFF.